This TCR beta chain was recovered during a study of T cells after yellow fever vaccination. Overall study results and limits: A secondary response was less intense yet reached its peak sooner, at day 5 versus 15. FACS-sorted repertoires might harbor abundant contaminating clonotypes from the bulk population.

The study made its TCR cDNA through 5'RACE template switching. That step introduced a universal primer site along with UMIs. TCRdb reprocessed the 5' RACE reads via MiXCR and lists one record per CDR3 protein. The sample contains about 360,000 distinct CDR3 sequences, 6.2% of which appear only once. Germline CDR1 reads SGHTA; CDR2 reads FQGNSA. The CDR3 spans 17 residues. The J segment lost 2 bases and the V segment lost 6 bases, leaving 11 bases of the junction unmatched. A note on this clonotype: Its antigen is not known.

The rearrangement links TRBV7-2 to TRBJ2-3, with TRBD2 identical over 10 bases. Sequences were derived from PBMCs, sampled 5 days after the yellow fever booster vaccination. This TCR was sampled from a man aged 30-40 years who received the YFV17D yellow fever vaccine. This CDR3 is CASSQRLGLADTDTQYF. The CDR3 DNA sequence: TGTGCCAGCAGTCAACGGTTAGGACTAGCGGACACAGATACGCAGTATTTT.